The sequence of this T cell receptor (beta chain) was determined in a study of blood T cell repertoires in COVID-19. Germline trimming cut 6 bases from V and 5 bases from J; bases unmatched to any gene: 10. Per germline, CDR1 KGHSH and CDR2 LQKENI. The CDR3 covers 15 residues. In the original analysis: Reference gene primers were amplified, and this amplification served to estimate nucleated cell counts. The repertoire was sequenced with immunoSEQ multiplex PCR; TCRdb's copy has only in-frame clones and lacks some. V and J calls plus clone size are reproduced from that table; the DNA served to infer D and trimming. The repertoire consists of about 190,000 clones, with around 85% occurring once and the leading ten covering roughly 14%.

The sequenced sample consisted of peripheral blood. V and J are TRBV18 and TRBJ2-5; TRBD1 matches 9 bases. This receptor was taken from a man aged 45-65 years who had recovered from COVID-19. In nucleotides, the CDR3 is TGTGCCAGCTCGCCTTCACAGGGGGCTCAGGAGACCCAGTACTTC. It specifies CASSPSQGAQETQYF.